What follows are 13 T cell receptor beta chains derived from one specimen sequenced in a study of T cells in Graves' hyperthyroidism and ophthalmopathy. TCR beta CDR3 regions were amplified from RNA. In the first-round RT-PCR of the TCR CDR3, the HTBI primer set was used. From the multiplex PCR reads, TCRdb called clonotypes with MiXCR, one entry per CDR3 protein. The table records about 530,000 distinct CDR3 sequences, 17% of them present only once. Input material: blood. The receptors were sampled from a woman aged 18 to 35 with Graves' ophthalmopathy.

This clonotype has only a few counts. The J gene is TRBJ1-5, the V gene TRBV19; D not certain. The CDR3 has 15 amino acids. The ends were cut back, 4 bases at V and 2 bases at J, with 12 bases in the middle. Germline V gene data show CDR1 as LNHDA and CDR2 as SQIVND (reference sequence). CDR3 coding DNA: TGTGCCAGTAGTACGGATCACGCACGCAATCAGCCCCAGCATTTT. Its protein is CASSTDHARNQPQHF.

Many counts were recorded for this clonotype. The chain joins TRBV5-1 to TRBJ2-7; D is uncertain. With 4 bases removed from V and 2 bases from J, the gap between germline ends came to 13 bases. CDR1 SGHRS and CDR2 YFSETQ come from the germline V gene. There are 14 residues in the CDR3. Here the CDR3 reads CASSISGSPYEQYF. The CDR3 DNA follows: TGCGCCAGCAGCATTTCGGGCAGCCCCTACGAGCAGTACTTC.

The table lists this clonotype with many counts. This chain links TRBV11-2 with TRBJ2-3, with 15 bases aligning to TRBD2. Germline CDR1 reads SGHAT; CDR2 reads FQNNGV. CDR3 length: 19 residues. Germline trimming cut 3 bases from V and 2 bases from J; bases unmatched to any gene: 9. CDR3 coding DNA: TGTGCCAGCAGCTTCCCCACGGGACTAGCGGGAGGTTACACAGATACGCAGTATTTT. Translating gives CASSFPTGLAGGYTDTQYF.

This clonotype occurred many times. This chain links TRBV12-3 or TRBV12-4 with TRBJ2-3; 13 bases agree with TRBD2. The CDR3 runs 17 residues. The V segment lost 2 bases and the J segment 4 bases; nucleotides outside the gene matches: 6. CDR3 protein: CASSLPKLAGGADTQYF. The CDR3 nucleotides are TGTGCCAGCAGTTTACCCAAACTAGCGGGAGGGGCAGATACGCAGTATTTT.

The chain recombines TRBV28 with TRBJ1-6; D unresolved. V was cut by 3 bases and J by 6 bases, with 9 bases left in between. The CDR3 has 14 amino acids. Germline CDR1 and CDR2: MDHEN and SYDVKM. In nucleotides, the CDR3 is TGTGCCAGCAGTTTGGGCAGGTTTAATTCACCCCTCCACTTT. Protein product: CASSLGRFNSPLHF.

Many counts were recorded for this clonotype. The genes are TRBV30 and TRBJ2-7, with D possibly TRBD2 on 5 matching bases. Between the trimmed V and J ends, which lost 8 bases and 6 bases, there was a span of 17 bases. Germline CDR1 is GTSNPN and CDR2 is SVGIG (reference sequence). This CDR3 spans 12 amino acids. The CDR3, as DNA: TGTGCCGCCTTCGGGGATATCACCGAGCAGTACTTC. It specifies CAAFGDITEQYF.

This rearrangement joins TRBV6-6 to TRBJ1-2; D ambiguous. V lost 0 bases and J 0 bases, leaving 8 bases between the germline ends. The CDR3 runs 15 residues. The germline V gene encodes CDR1 MNHNY and CDR2 SVGAGI (reference sequence). CDR3 in amino acids: CASSYSEGSNYGYTF. As DNA, the CDR3 is TGTGCCAGCAGTTACTCAGAGGGTTCTAACTATGGCTACACCTTC.

This clonotype occurred many times. The chain couples TRBV18 to TRBJ1-5, with D possibly TRBD1 on 5 matching bases. The V end lost 3 bases, the J end lost 7 bases, and 10 bases lay between the germline ends. The germline V gene has CDR1 KGHSH and CDR2 LQKENI. The CDR3 contains 13 residues. The CDR3 sequence is CASSPRGDQPQHF. The CDR3 DNA follows: TGTGCCAGCTCACCTCGAGGGGACCAGCCCCAGCATTTT.

Many counts were recorded for this clonotype. The chain combines TRBV6-1 with TRBJ2-2; 9 nucleotides agree with TRBD2. CDR3 length: 14 amino acids. The ends lost 8 bases at V and 4 bases at J; junction bases unmatched: 5. CDR1 and CDR2 (germline): MNHNS, SASEGT. CDR3 loop: CASHGGRATGELFF. The CDR3 DNA follows: TGTGCCAGCCATGGCGGGAGGGCCACCGGGGAGCTGTTTTTT.

This clonotype was picked up one time. A much larger clone differs from this one at a single base, so this may be a read error. The V gene is TRBV7-2, the J gene TRBJ2-7; the D gene is possibly TRBD1 (6 bases). Trimming shortened V by 0 bases and J by 3 bases, and 15 bases separated the two germline ends. This CDR3 is built from 16 residues. Germline assignment: CDR1 SGHTA and CDR2 FQGNSA. In DNA, the CDR3 is TGTGCCAGCAGCTTAGCTTGGACAGAAGGGGTCTACGAGCAGTACTTC. Its protein is CASSLAWTEGVYEQYF.

V is TRBV5-8 and J is TRBJ1-1; D gene ambiguous. Germline CDR1 is SGHTS and CDR2 is YDEGEE. V lost 4 bases and J lost 9, with 16 bases in between. There are 13 residues in the CDR3. In nucleotides, the CDR3 is TGTGCCAGCAGCCCGCCGCGGGTCGTAAAAGCTTTCTTT. This codes for CASSPPRVVKAFF.

This clonotype was counted at least ten times. V is TRBV20-1 and J is TRBJ2-1; 9 positions agree with TRBD2. The CDR3 is 15 residues long. The germline gives CDR1 DFQATT, CDR2 SNEGSKA (reference sequence). With V trimmed by 4 bases and J by 7 bases, 11 bases remained unmatched. CDR3 in DNA: TGCAGTGCTAACGTCGCGGGGGGGCCTGGAAATGAGCAGTTCTTC. Its translation: CSANVAGGPGNEQFF.

This clonotype has a single count. V is TRBV11-2 and J is TRBJ2-5, with 10 bases fitting TRBD1. Trimming took 5 bases from V and 4 from J; bases not matched to a gene: 4. The CDR3 runs 14 residues. The germline V gene encodes CDR1 SGHAT and CDR2 FQNNGV. CDR3: CASSRGQGLETQYF. Here the CDR3 DNA reads TGTGCCAGCAGCCGGGGACAGGGGTTAGAGACCCAGTACTTC.